This T cell receptor (beta chain) was sequenced in a study of cytotoxic CD8 clonotypes in ibrutinib-treated CLL. Study conclusions and caveats: Age-matched healthy donor levels were exceeded by baseline clonality, which tracked circulating CD8+ T-cell counts.

Worth noting for this clone: Its antigen is unknown.

Libraries were prepared by immunoSEQ multiplex PCR; TCRdb keeps only in-frame clonotypes and omits some of them. Of about 140,000 clones in the sample, approximately 90% were seen once. The V end was cut by 7 bases, the J end by 7 bases, with 23 bases between. In germline, CDR1 is MGHDK, CDR2 SYGVNS. This CDR3 spans 16 amino acids. The chain couples TRBV25-1 to TRBJ1-3; weak D call: TRBD1 (6 bases). The source is a human donor with chronic lymphocytic leukemia. The material was PBMCs, obtained after 12 months of ibrutinib treatment. The CDR3 coding sequence is TGTGCCAGCATTGGCCAGGGGAGTAAAGGGTGGAACACCATATATTTT. As protein: CASIGQGSKGWNTIYF. Combining the CDR3 with reference TRBV25-1 and TRBJ1-3 gives the whole variable domain EADIYQTPRYLVIGTGKKITLECSQTMGHDKMYWYQQDPGMELHLIHYSYGVNSTEKGDLSSESTVSRIRTEHFPLTLESARPSHTSQYLCASIGQGSKGWNTIYFGEGSWLTVV.